The next 14 T cell receptor beta chains were all read from a single sample in a study of cytomegalovirus exposure and HLA in healthy donors. Data came from immunoSEQ multiplex PCR; TCRdb stores just in-frame clones and leaves some out. The repertoire includes approximately 150,000 clones, 87% of them detected once, and 4.5% sits in the top ten. Sequenced input: PBMCs. Source of these receptors: a man aged 18 to 29 in good health and CMV-seropositive.

This clone came up once. The CDR3 bases are TGTGCCAGCAGCGCTGGACAGGGGATCAATCAGCCCCAGCATTTT. This gives the protein CASSAGQGINQPQHF. This chain joins TRBV9 and TRBJ1-5; 9 positions match TRBD1. V lost 3 bases, J lost 3 bases, and 4 bases stayed unmatched. Germline assignment: CDR1 SGDLS and CDR2 YYNGEE. The CDR3 loop spans 15 amino acids.

The chain joins TRBV5-1 to TRBJ1-4; tentatively, D is TRBD1 (5 bases). Trimming removed 0 bases from V and 7 bases from J, with 13 bases in between. Germline values: CDR1 SGHRS, CDR2 YFSETQ. The CDR3 extends over 15 amino acids. This chain's CDR3 is CASSLADGAREKLFF. The CDR3 DNA is TGCGCCAGCAGCTTGGCTGATGGGGCGCGTGAAAAACTGTTTTTT.

This chain uses TRBV9 with TRBJ1-3; perhaps TRBD1 as D (5 bases). V was trimmed by 0 bases and J by 4 bases, leaving 8 bases between them. From germline, CDR1 is SGDLS and CDR2 YYNGEE. CDR3 length equals 14 residues. The DNA for the CDR3 is TGTGCCAGCAGCGTAGAGGCAGGGGGAAACACCATATATTTT. Translated, it gives CASSVEAGGNTIYF. Full variable domain (outside the CDR3, taken from reference TRBV9 and TRBJ1-3): DSGVTQTPKHLITATGQRVTLRCSPRSGDLSVYWYQQSLDQGLQFLIQYYNGEERAKGNILERFSAQQFPDLHSELNLSSLELGDSALYFCASSVEAGGNTIYFGEGSWLTVV.

The chain carries TRBV2 and TRBJ2-2; D unresolved. The V gene lost 4 bases and the J gene lost 5 bases, with 8 bases spanning the gap. The CDR3 extends over 13 amino acids. Germline V lookup: CDR1 SNHLY, CDR2 FYNNEI. This chain's CDR3 is CASSAQRTGELFF. The CDR3 DNA sequence: TGTGCCAGCAGTGCCCAGAGGACCGGGGAGCTGTTTTTT.

This chain uses TRBV5-1 with TRBJ2-6, with TRBD2 as a possible D gene (5 bases). This CDR3 comprises 18 residues. CDR1 is SGHRS and CDR2 is YFSETQ in the germline V gene. V shed 5 bases and J shed 2 bases, with 20 bases lying between them. The CDR3: CASRWAATGSPGANVLTF. The DNA of the CDR3 is TGCGCCAGCAGGTGGGCGGCTACGGGGAGCCCTGGGGCCAACGTCCTGACTTTC.

This clone appeared a few times. The gene calls are TRBV6-4 and TRBJ2-1; 7 bases are shared with TRBD2. With V trimmed by 3 bases and J by 5 bases, 7 bases remained unmatched. In germline, CDR1 is MRHNA, CDR2 SNTAGT. The CDR3 covers 15 residues. Here the CDR3 reads CASSESAGVHNEQFF. The CDR3 nucleotides read TGTGCCAGCAGTGAATCGGCGGGGGTCCACAATGAGCAGTTCTTC.

The chain uses TRBV10-1 and TRBJ2-5; tentative D call: TRBD2 (6 bases). Between the trimmed V and J ends, which lost 3 bases and 6 bases, there was a span of 20 bases. The germline V gene encodes CDR1 WNHNN and CDR2 SYGVQD (reference sequence). The CDR3 contains 16 residues. The DNA for the CDR3 is TGCGCCAGCAGTGATTTGGCGGGACTTACTCGGCAGACCCAGTACTTC. Translated, it gives CASSDLAGLTRQTQYF.

The V call is TRBV15, the J call TRBJ1-5; D not resolved. The CDR3 extends over 15 amino acids. The V end lost 1 base, the J end lost 3 bases, and 10 bases lay between the germline ends. Per the germline V gene, CDR1 is LNHNV and CDR2 is YYDKDF (reference sequence). The CDR3, as DNA: TGTGCCACCAGCAGAGGGGCGCGTGACAATCAGCCCCAGCATTTT. Translation: CATSRGARDNQPQHF.

The DNA for the CDR3 is TGTGCCAGTACCCGTTGGAGCGGGCTCTCTGAAGCTTTCTTT. The encoded protein is CASTRWSGLSEAFF. The V call is TRBV19, the J call TRBJ1-1; no firm D call. CDR1 and CDR2 from the germline V gene are LNHDA and SQIVND (reference sequence). This CDR3 is built from 14 residues. V lost 7 bases and J 6 bases, leaving 18 bases between the germline ends.

This clone appeared a single time. CDR3 DNA sequence: TGTGCCAGTAGTATATCGGCAAGCGGCGAGCAGTACTTC. The encoded protein is CASSISASGEQYF. J is TRBJ2-7 and V is TRBV19, with D possibly TRBD2 on 5 matching bases. From germline, CDR1 is LNHDA and CDR2 SQIVND (reference sequence). Trimming pared 2 bases from V and 6 bases from J, leaving 11 bases between. The CDR3 runs to 13 residues.

The chain couples TRBV2 to TRBJ1-5; D may be TRBD1 (5 bases). V shed 8 bases and J shed 0 bases, with 14 bases lying between them. CDR3 length: 15 amino acids. Germline V gene lookup returns CDR1 SNHLY and CDR2 FYNNEI. The chain's CDR3 is CASGPGGSSNQPQHF. In DNA form, the CDR3 reads TGTGCCAGCGGGCCCGGGGGATCTAGCAATCAGCCCCAGCATTTT. Full variable domain (outside the CDR3, taken from reference TRBV2 and TRBJ1-5): EPEVTQTPSHQVTQMGQEVILRCVPISNHLYFYWYRQILGQKVEFLVSFYNNEISEKSEIFDDQFSVERPDGSNFTLKIRSTKLEDSAMYFCASGPGGSSNQPQHFGDGTRLSIL.

The rearrangement uses TRBV9 and TRBJ2-1; 7 bases match TRBD2. CDR1 SGDLS and CDR2 YYNGEE come from the germline V gene. The CDR3 has 19 residues. J gave up 7 bases and V 0 bases, and 19 bases lay outside the gene matches. CDR3 nucleotides: TGTGCCAGCAGCGTAGAAATCGCCCAGGTAGCGGGTGGGGATAATGAGCAGTTCTTC. Its protein product is CASSVEIAQVAGGDNEQFF.

J is TRBJ1-1 and V is TRBV18; D gene unclear. V was pared by 3 bases and J by 0 bases, with 8 bases between. The length of the CDR3 is 14 residues. Germline loops: CDR1 KGHSH, CDR2 LQKENI. DNA of the CDR3: TGTGCCAGCTCACCCGAGAACCTGAACACTGAAGCTTTCTTT. This codes for CASSPENLNTEAFF.

This chain uses TRBV7-2 with TRBJ2-6; TRBD2 might be the D (5 bases). V was shortened by 1 base and J by 4 bases, with 8 bases between the two germline ends. The CDR3 is made up of 15 amino acids. CDR1 SGHTA and CDR2 FQGNSA come from the germline V gene. CDR3 loop: CASSLGGSGANVLTF. DNA for the CDR3: TGTGCCAGCAGCTTAGGCGGGTCCGGGGCCAACGTCCTGACTTTC.